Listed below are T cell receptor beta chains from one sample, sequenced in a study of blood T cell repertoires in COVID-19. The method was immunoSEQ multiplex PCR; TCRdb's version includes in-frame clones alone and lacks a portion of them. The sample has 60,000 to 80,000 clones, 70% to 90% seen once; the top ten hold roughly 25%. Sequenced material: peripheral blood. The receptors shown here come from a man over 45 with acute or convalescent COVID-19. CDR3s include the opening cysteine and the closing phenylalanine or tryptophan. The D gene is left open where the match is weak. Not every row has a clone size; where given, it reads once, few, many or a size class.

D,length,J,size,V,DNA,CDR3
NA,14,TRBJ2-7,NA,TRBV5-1,TGCGCCAGCAGCTTGGCGGACACAACCTACGAGCAGTACTTC,CASSLADTTYEQYF
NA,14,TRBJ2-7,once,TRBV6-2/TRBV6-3,TGTGCCAGCAGTTCTCGACCTGTGGAGTTCGAGCAGTACTTC,CASSSRPVEFEQYF
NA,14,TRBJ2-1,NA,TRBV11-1,TGTGCCAGCAGCTTAGCCCACGGCTACAATGAGCAGTTCTTC,CASSLAHGYNEQFF
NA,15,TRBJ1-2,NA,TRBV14,TGTGCCAGCAGCGGAGATCGGGGTTTCGACTATGGCTACACCTTC,CASSGDRGFDYGYTF
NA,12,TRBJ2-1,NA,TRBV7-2,TGTGCCAGCAGCTCCCGACTAGTTGAGCAGTTCTTC,CASSSRLVEQFF
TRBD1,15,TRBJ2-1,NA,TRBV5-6,TGTGCCAGCAGCTTGGCGACAGGGGGGAAAAATGAGCAGTTCTTC,CASSLATGGKNEQFF
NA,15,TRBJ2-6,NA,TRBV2,TGTGCCTCCGGGTCGGACAGCTCTGGGGCCAACGTCCTGACTTTC,CASGSDSSGANVLTF
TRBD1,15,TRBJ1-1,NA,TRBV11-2,TGTGCCAGCAGGTCACCCCAAGAGGCAGGGGGGAAAGCTTTCTTT,CASRSPQEAGGKAFF
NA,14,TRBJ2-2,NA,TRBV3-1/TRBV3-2,TGTGCCAGCAGCCAAGCCAGTGCAGGGGGGGAGCTGTTTTTT,CASSQASAGGELFF
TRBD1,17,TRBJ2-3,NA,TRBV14,TGTGCCAGCAGCCAAGTAGGGGGCCAAGGTAGCACAGATACGCAGTATTTT,CASSQVGGQGSTDTQYF
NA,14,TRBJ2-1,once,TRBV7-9,TGTGCCAGCAGCTTACAGCGGGCCTACAATGAGCAGTTCTTC,CASSLQRAYNEQFF